This T cell receptor beta chain appears in the sequencing data of a study of blood T cell repertoires in COVID-19. Study summary: Specimens from acute and convalescent COVID-19 originated in the United States, Italy and Spain.

Deletions cut 5 bases from V and 5 bases from J, with 16 bases between. Germline values: CDR1 SGHTA, CDR2 FQGNSA. This CDR3 region has 14 residues. Generated by immunoSEQ multiplex PCR, the TCRdb table keeps only in-frame clones and is missing some. The data show around 43,000 clones, with about 80% seen just once and around 20% held by the top ten. The chain joins TRBV7-2 to TRBJ2-7; D is possibly TRBD2 (7 bases). The TCR sequence derives from a man in his 70s with acute or convalescent COVID-19. The sequenced sample consisted of peripheral blood. CDR3 in DNA: TGTGCCAGCAGCCCCCGGAGGGGGGGGAACGAGCAGTACTTC. Protein product: CASSPRRGGNEQYF.